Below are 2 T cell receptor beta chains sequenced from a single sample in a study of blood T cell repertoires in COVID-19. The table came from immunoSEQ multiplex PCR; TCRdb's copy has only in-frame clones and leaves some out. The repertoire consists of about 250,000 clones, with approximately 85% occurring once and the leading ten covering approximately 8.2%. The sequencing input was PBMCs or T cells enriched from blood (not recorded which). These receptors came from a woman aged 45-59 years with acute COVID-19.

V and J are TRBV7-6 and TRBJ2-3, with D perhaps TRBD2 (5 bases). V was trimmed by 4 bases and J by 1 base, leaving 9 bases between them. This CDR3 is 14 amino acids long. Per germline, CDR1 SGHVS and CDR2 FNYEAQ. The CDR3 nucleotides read TGTGCCAGCAGCTCCCTCGGGGGCACAGATACGCAGTATTTT. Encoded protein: CASSSLGGTDTQYF.

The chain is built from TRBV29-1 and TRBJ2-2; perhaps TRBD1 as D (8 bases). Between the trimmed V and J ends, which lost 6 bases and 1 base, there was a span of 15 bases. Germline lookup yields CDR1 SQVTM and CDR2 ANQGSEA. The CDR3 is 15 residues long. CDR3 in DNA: TGCAGCGTCAGAGCGGGACAGGAGAACACCGGGGAGCTGTTTTTT. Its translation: CSVRAGQENTGELFF.